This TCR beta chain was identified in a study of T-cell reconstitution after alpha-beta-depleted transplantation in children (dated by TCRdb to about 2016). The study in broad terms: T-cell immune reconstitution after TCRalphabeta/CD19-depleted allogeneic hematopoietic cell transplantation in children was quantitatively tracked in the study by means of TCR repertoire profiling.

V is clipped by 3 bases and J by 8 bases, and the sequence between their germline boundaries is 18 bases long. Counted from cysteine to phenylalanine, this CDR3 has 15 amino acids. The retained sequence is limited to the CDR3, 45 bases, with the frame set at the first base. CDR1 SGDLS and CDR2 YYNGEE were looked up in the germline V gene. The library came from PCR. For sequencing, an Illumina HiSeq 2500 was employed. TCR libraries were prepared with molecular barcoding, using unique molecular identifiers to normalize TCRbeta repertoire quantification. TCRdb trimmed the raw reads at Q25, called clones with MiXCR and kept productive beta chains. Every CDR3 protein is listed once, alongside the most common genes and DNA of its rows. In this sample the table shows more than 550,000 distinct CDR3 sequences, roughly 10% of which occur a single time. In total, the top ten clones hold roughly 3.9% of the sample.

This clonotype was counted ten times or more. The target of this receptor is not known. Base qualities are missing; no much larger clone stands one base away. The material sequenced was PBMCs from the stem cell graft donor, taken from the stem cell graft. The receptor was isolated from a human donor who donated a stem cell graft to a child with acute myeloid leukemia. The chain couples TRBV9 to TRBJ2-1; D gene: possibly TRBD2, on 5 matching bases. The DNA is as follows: TGTGCCAGCAGCGAACGGACTGGCGATTTGGATGAGCAGTTCTTC. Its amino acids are CASSERTGDLDEQFF.